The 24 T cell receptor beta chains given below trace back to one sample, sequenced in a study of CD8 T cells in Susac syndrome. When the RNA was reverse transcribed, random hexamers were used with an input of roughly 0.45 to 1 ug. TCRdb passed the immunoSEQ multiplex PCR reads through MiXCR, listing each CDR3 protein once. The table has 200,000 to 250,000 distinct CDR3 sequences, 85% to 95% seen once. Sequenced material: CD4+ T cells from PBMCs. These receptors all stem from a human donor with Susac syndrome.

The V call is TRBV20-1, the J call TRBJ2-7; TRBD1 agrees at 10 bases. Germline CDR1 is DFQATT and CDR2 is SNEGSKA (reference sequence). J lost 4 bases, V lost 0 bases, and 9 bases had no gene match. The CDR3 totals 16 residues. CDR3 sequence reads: CSARDPHGTGDYEQYF. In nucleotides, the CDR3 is TGCAGTGCTAGAGATCCCCATGGGACAGGGGATTACGAGCAGTACTTC.

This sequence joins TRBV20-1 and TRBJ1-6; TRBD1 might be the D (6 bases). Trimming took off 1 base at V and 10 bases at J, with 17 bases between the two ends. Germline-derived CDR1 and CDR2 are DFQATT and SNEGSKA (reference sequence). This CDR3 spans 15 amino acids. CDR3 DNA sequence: TGCAGTGCTAGAGGGCTTGGGGCAGGGGAGTCACCCCTCCACTTT. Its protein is CSARGLGAGESPLHF.

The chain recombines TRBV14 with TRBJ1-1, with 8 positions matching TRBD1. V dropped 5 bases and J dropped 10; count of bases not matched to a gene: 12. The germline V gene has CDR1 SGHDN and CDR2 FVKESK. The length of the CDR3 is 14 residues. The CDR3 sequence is CASSVDREYPGAFF. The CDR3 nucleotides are TGTGCCAGCAGCGTGGACAGGGAGTACCCTGGAGCTTTCTTT.

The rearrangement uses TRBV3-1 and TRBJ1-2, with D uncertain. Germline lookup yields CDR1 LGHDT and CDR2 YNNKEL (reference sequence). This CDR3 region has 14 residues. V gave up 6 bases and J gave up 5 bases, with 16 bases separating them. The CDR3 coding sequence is TGTGCCAGCAGAGATCTCAGAGCGGGGTATGGCTACACCTTC. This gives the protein CASRDLRAGYGYTF.

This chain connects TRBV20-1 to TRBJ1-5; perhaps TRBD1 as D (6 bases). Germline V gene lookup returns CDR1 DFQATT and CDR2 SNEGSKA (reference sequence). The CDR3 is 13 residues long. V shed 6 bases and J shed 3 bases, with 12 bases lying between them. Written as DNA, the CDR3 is TGCAGTGCCAGGGGCAGGTACAATCAGCCCCAGCATTTT. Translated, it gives CSARGRYNQPQHF.

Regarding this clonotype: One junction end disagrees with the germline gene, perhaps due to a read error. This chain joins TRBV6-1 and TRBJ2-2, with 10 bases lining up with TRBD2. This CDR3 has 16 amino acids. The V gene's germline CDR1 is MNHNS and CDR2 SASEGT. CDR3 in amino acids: CASRPPGLAKTGELFF. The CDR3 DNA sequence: TGTGCCAGCAGACCTCCGGGACTAGCGAAGACCGGGGAGCTGTTTTTT.

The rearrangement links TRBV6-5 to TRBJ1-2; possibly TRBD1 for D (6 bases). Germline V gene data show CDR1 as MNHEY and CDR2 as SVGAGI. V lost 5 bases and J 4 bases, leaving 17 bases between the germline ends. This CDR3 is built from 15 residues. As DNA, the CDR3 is TGTGCCAGCAGTCCTAACATGGGGGCGTCCTATGGCTACACCTTC. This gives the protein CASSPNMGASYGYTF.

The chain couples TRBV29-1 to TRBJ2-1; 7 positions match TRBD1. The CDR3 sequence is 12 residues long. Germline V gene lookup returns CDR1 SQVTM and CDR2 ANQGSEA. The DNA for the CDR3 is TGCGGGGGACAGCACTCCTACAATGAGCAGTTCTTC. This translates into CGGQHSYNEQFF.

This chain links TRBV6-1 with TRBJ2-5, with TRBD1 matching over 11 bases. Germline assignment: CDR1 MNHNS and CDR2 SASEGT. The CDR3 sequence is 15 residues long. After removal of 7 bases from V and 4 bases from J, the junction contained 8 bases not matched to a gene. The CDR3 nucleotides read TGTGCCAGCAACGTTAGGACAGGGGGCCGAGAGACCCAGTACTTC. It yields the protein CASNVRTGGRETQYF.

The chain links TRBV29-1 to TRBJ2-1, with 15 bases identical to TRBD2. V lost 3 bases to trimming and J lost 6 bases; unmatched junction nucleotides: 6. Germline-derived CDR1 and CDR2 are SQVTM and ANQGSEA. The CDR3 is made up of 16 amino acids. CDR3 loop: CSVDGLAGGLRNEQFF. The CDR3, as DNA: TGCAGCGTTGATGGACTAGCGGGGGGGCTTCGCAATGAGCAGTTCTTC.

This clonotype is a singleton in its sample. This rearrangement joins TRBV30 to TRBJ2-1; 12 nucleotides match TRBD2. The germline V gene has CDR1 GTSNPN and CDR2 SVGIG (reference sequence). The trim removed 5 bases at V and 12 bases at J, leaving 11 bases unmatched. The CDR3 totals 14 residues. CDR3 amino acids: CAWGTSGGRGGQFF. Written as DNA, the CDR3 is TGTGCCTGGGGCACTAGCGGGGGGCGCGGTGGGCAGTTCTTC.

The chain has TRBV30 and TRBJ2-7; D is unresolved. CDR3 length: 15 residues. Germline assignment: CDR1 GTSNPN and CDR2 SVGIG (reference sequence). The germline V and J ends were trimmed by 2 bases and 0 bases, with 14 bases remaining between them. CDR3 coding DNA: TGTGCCTGGAGTACCGAGCATAGGTTCTCCTACGAGCAGTACTTC. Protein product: CAWSTEHRFSYEQYF.

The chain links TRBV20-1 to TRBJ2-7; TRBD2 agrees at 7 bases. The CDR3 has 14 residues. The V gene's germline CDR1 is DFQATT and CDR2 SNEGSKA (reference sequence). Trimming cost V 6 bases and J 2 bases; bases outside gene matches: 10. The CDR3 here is CSARVAGVTYEQYF. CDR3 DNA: TGCAGTGCCCGTGTGGCGGGGGTAACCTACGAGCAGTACTTC.

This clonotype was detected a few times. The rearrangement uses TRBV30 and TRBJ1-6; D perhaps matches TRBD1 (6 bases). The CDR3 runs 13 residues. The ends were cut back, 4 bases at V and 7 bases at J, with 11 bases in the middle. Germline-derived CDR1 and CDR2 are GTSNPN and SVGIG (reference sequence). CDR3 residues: CAWMRGRNSPLHF. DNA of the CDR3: TGTGCCTGGATGAGGGGGAGGAATTCACCCCTCCACTTT.

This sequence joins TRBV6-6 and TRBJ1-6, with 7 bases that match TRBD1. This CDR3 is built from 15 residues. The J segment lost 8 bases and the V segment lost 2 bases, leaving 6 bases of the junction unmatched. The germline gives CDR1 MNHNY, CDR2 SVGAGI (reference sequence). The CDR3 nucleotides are TGTGCCAGCAGTTACCCGGGACAGATAGATTCACCCCTCCACTTT. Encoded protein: CASSYPGQIDSPLHF.

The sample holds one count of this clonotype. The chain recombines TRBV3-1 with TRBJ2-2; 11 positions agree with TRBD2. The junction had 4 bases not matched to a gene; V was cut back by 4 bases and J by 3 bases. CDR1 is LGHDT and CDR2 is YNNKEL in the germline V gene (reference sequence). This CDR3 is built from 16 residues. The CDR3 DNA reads TGTGCCAGCAGCCGTAGCGGGGGGGCTCACACCGGGGAGCTGTTTTTT. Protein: CASSRSGGAHTGELFF.

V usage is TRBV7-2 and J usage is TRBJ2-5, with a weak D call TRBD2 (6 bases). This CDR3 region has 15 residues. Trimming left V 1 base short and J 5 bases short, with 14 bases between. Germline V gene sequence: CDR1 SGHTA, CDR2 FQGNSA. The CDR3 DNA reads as TGTGCCAGCAGCTTAGTGCGGGACTCAGGGGAGACCCAGTACTTC. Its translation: CASSLVRDSGETQYF.

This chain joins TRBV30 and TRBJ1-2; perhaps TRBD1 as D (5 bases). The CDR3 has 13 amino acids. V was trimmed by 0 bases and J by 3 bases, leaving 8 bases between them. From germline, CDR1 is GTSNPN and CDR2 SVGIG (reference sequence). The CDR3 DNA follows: TGTGCCTGGAGTGTCCGGGGACACTATGGCTACACCTTC. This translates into CAWSVRGHYGYTF.

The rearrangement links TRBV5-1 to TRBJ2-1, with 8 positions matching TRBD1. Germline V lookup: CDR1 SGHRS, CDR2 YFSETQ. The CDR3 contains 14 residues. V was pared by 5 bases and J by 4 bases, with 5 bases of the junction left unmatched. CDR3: CASRRTGQYNEQFF. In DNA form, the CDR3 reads TGCGCCAGCAGGAGGACAGGGCAGTACAATGAGCAGTTCTTC.

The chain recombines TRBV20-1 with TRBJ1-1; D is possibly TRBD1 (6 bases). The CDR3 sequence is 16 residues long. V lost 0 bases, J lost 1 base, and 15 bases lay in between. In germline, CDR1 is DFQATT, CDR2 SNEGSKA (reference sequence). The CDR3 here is CSARDAARGENTEAFF. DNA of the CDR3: TGCAGTGCTAGAGATGCGGCAAGGGGGGAGAACACTGAAGCTTTCTTT.

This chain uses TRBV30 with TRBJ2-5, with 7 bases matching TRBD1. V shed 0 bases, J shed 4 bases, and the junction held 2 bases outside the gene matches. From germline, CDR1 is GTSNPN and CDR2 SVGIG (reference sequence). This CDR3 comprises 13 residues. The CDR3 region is CAWSVGTVETQYF. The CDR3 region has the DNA TGTGCCTGGAGTGTTGGGACAGTAGAGACCCAGTACTTC. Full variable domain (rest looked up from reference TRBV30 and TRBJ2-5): SQTIHQWPATLVQPVGSPLSLECTVEGTSNPNLYWYRQAAGRGLQLLFYSVGIGQISSEVPQNLSASRPQDRQFILSSKKLLLSDSGFYLCAWSVGTVETQYFGPGTRLLVL.

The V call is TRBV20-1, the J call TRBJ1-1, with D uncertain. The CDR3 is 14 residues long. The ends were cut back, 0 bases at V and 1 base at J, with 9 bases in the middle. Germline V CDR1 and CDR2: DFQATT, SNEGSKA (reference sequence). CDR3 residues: CSARDKGPNTEAFF. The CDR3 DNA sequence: TGCAGTGCTAGAGATAAGGGCCCGAACACTGAAGCTTTCTTT.

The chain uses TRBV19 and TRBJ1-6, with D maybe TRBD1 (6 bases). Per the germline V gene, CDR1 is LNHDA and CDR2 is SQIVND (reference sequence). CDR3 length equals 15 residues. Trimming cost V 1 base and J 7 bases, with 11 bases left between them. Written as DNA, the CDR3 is TGTGCCAGTAGTATAGTGCCAGGGGAGAATTCACCCCTCCACTTT. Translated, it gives CASSIVPGENSPLHF.

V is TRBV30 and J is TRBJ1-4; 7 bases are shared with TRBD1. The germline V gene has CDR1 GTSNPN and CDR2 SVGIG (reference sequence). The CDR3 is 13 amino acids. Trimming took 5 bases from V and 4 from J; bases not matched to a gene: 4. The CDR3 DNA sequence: TGTGCCTGGGCGGGACAGCATAATGAAAAACTGTTTTTT. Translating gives CAWAGQHNEKLFF.